Listed here are 31 T cell receptor beta chains from one sample, sequenced in a study of T cell responses to AZD1222 COVID-19 vaccine. TCRdb's table, derived via immunoSEQ multiplex PCR, lists solely in-frame clones and lacks some. The sample shows about 93,000 clones, 80% to 90% of them seen only once. The source material was peripheral blood, sampled on day 0 of AZD1222 vaccination. Receptors originate from an adult in good health.

The chain links TRBV6-5 to TRBJ2-7, with D unresolved. Per germline, CDR1 MNHEY and CDR2 SVGAGI. CDR3 length: 10 amino acids. Deletions cut 3 bases from V and 6 bases from J, with 3 bases between. The CDR3 DNA is TGTGCCAGCAGTTATGGCGAGCAGTACTTC. This encodes CASSYGEQYF.

In this sample, this clone turned up a few times. This chain uses TRBV12-3 or TRBV12-4 with TRBJ1-4; 7 bases fit TRBD1. J gave up 15 bases and V 6 bases, and 7 bases lay outside the gene matches. This CDR3 has 11 residues. The CDR3 loop is CASRSTGAVFF. Written as DNA, the CDR3 is TGTGCCAGCAGATCCACAGGGGCCGTGTTTTTT.

This rearrangement joins TRBV2 to TRBJ1-3; 7 positions agree with TRBD1. V trimming: 6 bases; J trimming: 3 bases; junction bases outside the gene matches: 5. The CDR3 runs to 14 residues. Per germline, CDR1 SNHLY and CDR2 FYNNEI. The CDR3 sequence is CASRDRAVGNTIYF. Here the CDR3 DNA reads TGTGCCAGCAGAGACAGGGCGGTTGGAAACACCATATATTTT.

In its sample, this clone was seen once. This chain connects TRBV5-3 to TRBJ2-2; no reliable D call. TRBV5-3 is recorded as an ORF, its role being uncertain. Trimming left V 7 bases short and J 5 bases short, with 3 bases between. The length of the CDR3 is 10 residues. The CDR3 loop reads CARLTGELFF. The CDR3, as DNA: TGTGCCAGATTGACCGGGGAGCTGTTTTTT.

The table lists this clone with a count of one. The chain joins TRBV24-1 to TRBJ2-3; a weak D match, TRBD1 (5 bases). V shed 9 bases and J shed 2 bases, with 23 bases lying between them. Germline V gene sequence: CDR1 KGHDR, CDR2 SFDVKD. The CDR3 is 17 amino acids. This chain's CDR3 is CATEVSAKKTDTDTQYF. CDR3 coding DNA: TGTGCCACCGAAGTAAGCGCGAAAAAGACAGACACAGATACGCAGTATTTT.

The chain links TRBV15 to TRBJ1-2, with D perhaps TRBD1 (6 bases). The V end lost 0 bases, the J end lost 2 bases, and 16 bases lay between the germline ends. Germline V lookup: CDR1 LNHNV, CDR2 YYDKDF (reference sequence). The CDR3 consists of 17 residues. The CDR3 is CATSREAGEMQNYGYTF. In DNA form, the CDR3 reads TGTGCCACCAGCAGAGAGGCAGGGGAAATGCAAAACTATGGCTACACCTTC.

This clone was counted only a few times. The chain carries TRBV5-1 and TRBJ1-2, with 8 bases matching TRBD1. V lost 5 bases, J lost 3 bases, and 6 bases stayed unmatched. From germline, CDR1 is SGHRS and CDR2 YFSETQ. The CDR3 spans 14 residues. This CDR3 reads CASRRAGGDYGYTF. The DNA for the CDR3 is TGCGCCAGCAGGAGGGCAGGGGGCGACTATGGCTACACCTTC. Filled out from reference TRBV5-1 and TRBJ1-2, the complete variable domain reads KAGVTQTPRYLIKTRGQQVTLSCSPISGHRSVSWYQQTPGQGLQFLFEYFSETQRNKGNFPGRFSGRQFSNSRSEMNVSTLELGDSALYLCASRRAGGDYGYTFGSGTRLTVV.

The rearrangement links TRBV5-1 to TRBJ1-1; possibly TRBD1 for D (5 bases). This CDR3 region has 16 residues. Germline lookup yields CDR1 SGHRS and CDR2 YFSETQ. The ends were cut back, 7 bases at V and 1 base at J, with 20 bases in the middle. This CDR3 is CASSYQGAGGNTEAFF. The CDR3 nucleotides read TGCGCCAGCTCCTACCAAGGGGCGGGGGGGAACACTGAAGCTTTCTTT.

The CDR3 region has the DNA TGTGCCAGCTCACCGGCTAGCGGGGTCGAGCAGTACTTC. Its protein product is CASSPASGVEQYF. The chain recombines TRBV18 with TRBJ2-7; 9 nucleotides agree with TRBD2. There are 13 residues in the CDR3. V lost 3 bases to trimming and J lost 6 bases; unmatched junction nucleotides: 3. CDR1 KGHSH and CDR2 LQKENI come from the germline V gene.

This chain links TRBV9 with TRBJ2-7, with TRBD2 matching over 9 bases. Germline V gives CDR1 SGDLS, CDR2 YYNGEE. The CDR3 is 15 amino acids. The ends lost 0 bases at V and 3 bases at J; junction bases unmatched: 4. CDR3 sequence (DNA): TGTGCCAGCAGCGTAGGAATAGCGGGAGTCTACGAGCAGTACTTC. Protein: CASSVGIAGVYEQYF.

The DNA for the CDR3 is TGTGCCAGCAGCCGAGACATGAACACTGAAGCTTTCTTT. This gives the protein CASSRDMNTEAFF. V usage is TRBV9 and J usage is TRBJ1-1; no clear D. Between the trimmed V and J ends, which lost 4 bases and 0 bases, there was a span of 7 bases. The CDR3 runs 13 residues. Per the germline V gene, CDR1 is SGDLS and CDR2 is YYNGEE.

This sequence joins TRBV11-2 and TRBJ2-7; 7 positions agree with TRBD1. CDR3 length equals 15 residues. Germline V lookup: CDR1 SGHAT, CDR2 FQNNGV. J was trimmed by 3 bases and V by 4 bases; bases with no gene match: 9. CDR3 DNA: TGTGCCAGCAGCTCGTCAGGGGGATTAAGCTACGAGCAGTACTTC. Its protein product is CASSSSGGLSYEQYF.

The chain recombines TRBV2 with TRBJ1-6; 8 positions agree with TRBD1. The CDR3 sequence is 13 residues long. CDR1 is SNHLY and CDR2 is FYNNEI in the germline V gene. With V trimmed by 7 bases and J by 9 bases, 5 bases remained unmatched. The CDR3 is CASIPGGGSPLHF. Here the CDR3 DNA reads TGTGCCAGCATACCAGGGGGCGGTTCACCCCTCCACTTT.

V is TRBV2 and J is TRBJ1-1; D is unclear. This CDR3 spans 16 amino acids. Germline V gives CDR1 SNHLY, CDR2 FYNNEI. The V gene lost 3 bases and the J gene lost 1 base, with 15 bases spanning the gap. The CDR3 DNA reads as TGTGCCAGCAGTGAGGTTCGGGCCACCAAGAACACTGAAGCTTTCTTT. It yields the protein CASSEVRATKNTEAFF.

The chain has TRBV7-9 and TRBJ2-4; unclear D gene. With 1 base removed from V and 7 bases from J, the gap between germline ends came to 14 bases. The CDR3 consists of 15 residues. Germline V gives CDR1 SEHNR, CDR2 FQNEAQ (reference sequence). Written as DNA, the CDR3 is TGTGCCAGCAGCTTAGGTAATATAGGGTGGAACATTCAGTACTTC. Amino acid sequence: CASSLGNIGWNIQYF.

V is TRBV29-1 and J is TRBJ2-1; 10 positions match TRBD1. The CDR3 is 17 residues long. Per germline, CDR1 SQVTM and CDR2 ANQGSEA. The V segment lost 5 bases and the J segment 8 bases; nucleotides outside the gene matches: 18. The CDR3 DNA is TGCAGCGTTTTCGGGGCGGCCGGGACAGGGGATTGGGATGAGCAGTTCTTC. Protein product: CSVFGAAGTGDWDEQFF.

This chain links TRBV30 with TRBJ2-3; 8 positions match TRBD2. The CDR3 is 16 residues long. With V trimmed by 2 bases and J by 2 bases, 9 bases remained unmatched. Germline V gene sequence: CDR1 GTSNPN, CDR2 SVGIG (reference sequence). The CDR3 DNA reads TGTGCCTGGAGTCCCTTCGCGGGGGGTACCACAGATACGCAGTATTTT. Residues: CAWSPFAGGTTDTQYF.

The chain uses TRBV4-1 and TRBJ1-1, with 7 bases fitting TRBD1. The CDR3 contains 14 residues. Germline V lookup: CDR1 MGHRA, CDR2 YSYEKL. Losses at the gene ends were 0 bases for V and 4 bases for J; bases not matched to a gene: 2. Here the CDR3 DNA reads TGCGCCAGCAGCCAAGAACAGGGGCCCACTGAAGCTTTCTTT. Protein product: CASSQEQGPTEAFF.

This rearrangement joins TRBV19 to TRBJ1-1; D gene uncertain. V lost 4 bases to trimming and J lost 0 bases, with 9 bases between them. The length of the CDR3 is 14 residues. CDR1 and CDR2 from the germline V gene are LNHDA and SQIVND (reference sequence). The CDR3 region is CASSTGTMNTEAFF. The CDR3 DNA follows: TGTGCCAGTAGTACGGGAACCATGAACACTGAAGCTTTCTTT.

The CDR3 coding sequence is TGTGCCACCAGTGAAGGATACAATCAGCCCCAGCATTTT. This encodes CATSEGYNQPQHF. The chain combines TRBV24-1 with TRBJ1-5; D unclear. Trimming shortened V by 4 bases and J by 3 bases, and 6 bases separated the two germline ends. Germline V gives CDR1 KGHDR, CDR2 SFDVKD. This CDR3 contains 13 residues.

The chain combines TRBV2 with TRBJ1-5; no clear D. V was trimmed by 8 bases and J by 2 bases, leaving 13 bases between them. This CDR3 contains 14 residues. Germline CDR1 is SNHLY and CDR2 is FYNNEI. CDR3 in amino acids: CASAGYGGNQPQHF. The CDR3 region has the DNA TGTGCCAGCGCGGGGTACGGAGGCAATCAGCCCCAGCATTTT.

The chain uses TRBV5-6 and TRBJ2-1; D not certain. V gave up 3 bases and J gave up 0 bases, with 7 bases separating them. This CDR3 is 14 amino acids long. The germline gives CDR1 SGHDT, CDR2 YYEEEE. The CDR3 is CASSSFGSYNEQFF. CDR3 in DNA: TGTGCCAGCAGCTCTTTCGGCTCCTACAATGAGCAGTTCTTC.

As regards this clone: Additional DNA sequences in this sample encode the identical CDR3. The V gene is TRBV5-5, the J gene TRBJ1-5; possible D gene TRBD1, 5 bases. The CDR3 loop spans 15 amino acids. From germline, CDR1 is SGHKS and CDR2 YYEKEE (reference sequence). With 0 bases removed from V and 0 bases from J, the gap between germline ends came to 7 bases. CDR3 amino acids: CASSLADSSNQPQHF. As DNA, the CDR3 is TGTGCCAGCAGCTTGGCCGACAGTAGCAATCAGCCCCAGCATTTT. Full variable domain (outside the CDR3, taken from reference TRBV5-5 and TRBJ1-5): DAGVTQSPTHLIKTRGQQVTLRCSPISGHKSVSWYQQVLGQGPQFIFQYYEKEERGRGNFPDRFSARQFPNYSSELNVNALLLGDSALYLCASSLADSSNQPQHFGDGTRLSIL.

The chain is built from TRBV5-1 and TRBJ2-7; 8 bases line up with TRBD1. CDR1 SGHRS and CDR2 YFSETQ come from the germline V gene. The CDR3 extends over 13 amino acids. Germline trimming cut 3 bases from V and 10 bases from J; bases unmatched to any gene: 9. In nucleotides, the CDR3 is TGCGCCAGCAGCTCGGACGGACAGGGAGAACAGTACTTC. Amino acids: CASSSDGQGEQYF.

The rearrangement joins TRBV6-5 to TRBJ2-1, with D tentatively TRBD2 (6 bases). Germline V gene data show CDR1 as MNHEY and CDR2 as SVGAGI. CDR3 length: 10 amino acids. The V end was cut by 6 bases, the J end by 10 bases, with 7 bases between. The CDR3 is CASSRGEQFF. CDR3 nucleotides: TGTGCCAGCAGCCGGGGGGAGCAGTTCTTC.

This chain connects TRBV18 to TRBJ2-7; TRBD2 matches at 8 bases. With 1 base clipped from V and 6 bases from J, the junction kept 5 bases outside the gene matches. This CDR3 contains 14 residues. From germline, CDR1 is KGHSH and CDR2 LQKENI. In nucleotides, the CDR3 is TGTGCCAGCTCACCACTGCGGGGGGCCGGCGAGCAGTACTTC. Translated: CASSPLRGAGEQYF.

The CDR3 nucleotides read TGTGCCAGCAGACCACAACAGGGCTATGAGCAGTTCTTC. It translates to CASRPQQGYEQFF. This chain joins TRBV12-3 or TRBV12-4 and TRBJ2-1, with a tentative D call TRBD1 (6 bases). V lost 6 bases to trimming and J lost 8 bases, with 14 bases between them. CDR3 length equals 13 residues.

The chain is built from TRBV7-9 and TRBJ2-1; D assignment may be TRBD1 or TRBD2 (5 bases each). The CDR3 is made up of 13 amino acids. Trimming pared 5 bases from V and 7 bases from J, leaving 12 bases between. Germline CDR1 SEHNR, CDR2 FQNEAQ (reference sequence). The CDR3 DNA follows: TGTGCCAGCAGCCCGGGGCCCATGAATGAGCAGTTCTTC. This gives the protein CASSPGPMNEQFF.

The chain has TRBV6-5 and TRBJ1-4; possibly TRBD1 for D (5 bases). Trimming left V 6 bases short and J 7 bases short, with 18 bases between. Germline CDR1 and CDR2: MNHEY and SVGAGI. The CDR3 consists of 15 residues. The CDR3 is CASRTPGRGSEKLFF. The DNA for the CDR3 is TGTGCCAGCAGAACCCCAGGGCGGGGTAGTGAAAAACTGTTTTTT.

The rearrangement joins TRBV10-3 to TRBJ2-7, with D possibly matching TRBD1 (6 bases). Germline V lookup: CDR1 ENHRY, CDR2 SYGVKD. V shed 4 bases and J shed 0 bases, with 10 bases lying between them. The CDR3 length is 14 residues. The CDR3 bases are TGTGCCATCAGTGTAGGACAGAGCTCCTACGAGCAGTACTTC. It specifies CAISVGQSSYEQYF.

The chain combines TRBV7-6 with TRBJ2-1; 9 bases match TRBD2. The CDR3 runs 18 residues. Losses at the gene ends were 3 bases for V and 4 bases for J; bases not matched to a gene: 13. Per germline, CDR1 SGHVS and CDR2 FNYEAQ. The DNA for the CDR3 is TGTGCCAGCAGCTTCTGGACAGCCTTAGCGGGAGCGTACAATGAGCAGTTCTTC. The encoded protein is CASSFWTALAGAYNEQFF. Full variable domain (rest looked up from reference TRBV7-6 and TRBJ2-1): GAGVSQSPRYKVTKRGQDVALRCDPISGHVSLYWYRQALGQGPEFLTYFNYEAQQDKSGLPNDRFSAERPEGSISTLTIQRTEQRDSAMYRCASSFWTALAGAYNEQFFGPGTRLTVL.